Listed below are T cell receptor beta chains from one sample, sequenced in a study of CD8+CD57+ T cells in acquired aplastic anemia. TCRdb used MiXCR to reprocess the reads, holding one entry per CDR3 protein. Here the sample spans about 160,000 distinct CDR3 sequences, roughly 50% being singletons. Input material: sorted CD4+, CD8+, or CD8+CD57+ T cells (not recorded which) from PBMCs. The receptors shown here come from a human donor with aplastic anemia. Each CDR3 is given with its conserved first and last residue. D genes are given only for firm matches. A clone size is listed for some rows: how often the clone was seen (once, few, many), or a class if it is expanded.

d_gene	v_gene	j_gene	abundance	CDR3nt	CDR3aa
TRBD1	TRBV5-1	TRBJ2-1	.	TGCGCCAGCAGCTCGCCCGGGACAGGGGACCATGAGCAGTTCTTC	CASSSPGTGDHEQFF
.	TRBV20-1	TRBJ2-7	.	TGCAGTGCTAGAGGGGGGACATCTCTCTACGAGCAGTACTTC	CSARGGTSLYEQYF
.	TRBV5-1	TRBJ1-4	many	TGCGCCAGCAGCCCGGACACCGATAATGAAAAACTGTTTTTT	CASSPDTDNEKLFF
.	TRBV11-3	TRBJ2-4	few	TGTGCCAGCAGCTTCCCCCCCGATCCGGACATTCAGTACTTC	CASSFPPDPDIQYF
.	TRBV7-9	TRBJ2-3	many	TGTGCCACAACGACAGGCGGCACAGATACGCAGTATTTT	CATTTGGTDTQYF
.	TRBV19	TRBJ1-6	.	TGTGCCAGTAGTATTTTGGGCGGAGGATACAACCAACCCCTCCACTTT	CASSILGGGYNQPLHF
.	TRBV12-5	TRBJ2-1	many	TGTGCTAGTGGTCTGGCCTTGGGGGGTGAGCAGTTCTTC	CASGLALGGEQFF
TRBD2	TRBV24-1	TRBJ2-3	.	TGTGCCACCAGTGACGGAAAAGGGACTACCACAGATACGCAGTATTTT	CATSDGKGTTTDTQYF
.	TRBV6-1	TRBJ2-7	.	TGTGCCAGCAGTCCGTACAATCGTCACGAGCAGTACTTC	CASSPYNRHEQYF
TRBD2	TRBV6-2/TRBV6-3	TRBJ2-3	.	TGTGCCAGCAGTTCTGCGGCGGGAGCGACAGATACGCAGTATTTT	CASSSAAGATDTQYF
.	TRBV27	TRBJ2-7	.	TGTGCCAGCAGTTTCCAGGGATACTCCTACGAGCAGTACTTC	CASSFQGYSYEQYF
TRBD1	TRBV24-1	TRBJ2-1	.	TGTGCCACCAGTGATGTGACAGGGGATGGGCAGTTCTTC	CATSDVTGDGQFF
TRBD1	TRBV6-1	TRBJ2-5	many	TGTGCCAGCAGCACAGGGGGACGGGAGACCCAGTACTTC	CASSTGGRETQYF
.	TRBV13	TRBJ1-1	many	TGTGCCAGCAGCTCCCGGACAGATCTGAACACTGAAGCTTTCTTT	CASSSRTDLNTEAFF
.	TRBV24-1	TRBJ2-2	.	TGTGCCACCAGTGGTCCAGAACACACCGGGGAGCTGTTTTTT	CATSGPEHTGELFF
.	TRBV7-3	TRBJ2-2	.	TGTGCCAGCAGCTTAACTCGGGCCGGGGAGCTGTTTTTT	CASSLTRAGELFF
.	TRBV19	TRBJ2-1	many	TGTGCCAGTAGTGCAAGGGTATCCTACAATGAGCAGTTCTTC	CASSARVSYNEQFF
TRBD1	TRBV2	TRBJ1-1	few	TGTGCCAGCGGTACGACCCCAGGGGGGTTCTCTGAAGCTTTCTTT	CASGTTPGGFSEAFF
.	TRBV20-1	TRBJ1-1	.	TGCAGTGCTAGAGAGGGCAGGGTGAACACTGAAGCTTTCTTT	CSAREGRVNTEAFF
.	TRBV2	TRBJ1-1	few	TGTGCCAGCAGTGCAGGGGAGCCAACTGAAGCTTTCTTT	CASSAGEPTEAFF
.	TRBV5-1	TRBJ1-1	many	TGCGCCAGCAGCCCTGGAGGCGCCACTGAAGCTTTCTTT	CASSPGGATEAFF
TRBD2	TRBV6-1	TRBJ2-7	many	TGTGCCACCGGGGGGGCGTACGAGCAGTACTTC	CATGGAYEQYF
.	TRBV6-6	TRBJ2-1	many	TGTGCCAGCAGCCCGCTGAGTGGCGATGAGCAGTTCTTC	CASSPLSGDEQFF
TRBD1	TRBV29-1	TRBJ1-1	.	TGCAGCGTTGCCCCAGGGGGCATGAACACTGAAGCTTTCTTT	CSVAPGGMNTEAFF
.	TRBV20-1	TRBJ1-2	.	TGCAGTGCTAGCCATCGAGAGAAAGGTCTATCTGGCTACACCTTC	CSASHREKGLSGYTF
TRBD2	TRBV15	TRBJ2-1	.	TGTGCCACCAGCAGAGTAGCGGGGGCCTACAATGAGCAGTTCTTC	CATSRVAGAYNEQFF
TRBD1	TRBV2	TRBJ1-6	many	TGTGCCAGCAGTTGGACAGGGGGCGTCGGGTCACCCCTCCACTTT	CASSWTGGVGSPLHF
.	TRBV7-9	TRBJ1-2	.	TGTGCCAGCAGCTTACGGGACAACTCTAACTATGGCTACACCTTC	CASSLRDNSNYGYTF
.	TRBV12-3/TRBV12-4	TRBJ2-2	many	TGTGCCAGCCGGGACTCTCCCACCGGGGAGCTGTTTTTT	CASRDSPTGELFF
.	TRBV20-1	TRBJ1-2	.	TGCAGTGCTAGAGAGGGAACCTTAGGGACGCTGGGGTATGGCTACACCTTC	CSAREGTLGTLGYGYTF
.	TRBV20-1	TRBJ1-2	.	TGCAGTGCTAGGGACAGTCTTTCCGGCTACACCTTC	CSARDSLSGYTF
TRBD1	TRBV24-1	TRBJ1-1	.	TGTGCCACCAAGGAGTCAGGGGGGAACACTGAAGCTTTCTTT	CATKESGGNTEAFF
.	TRBV14	TRBJ2-5	.	TGTGCCAGCAGCCAACTCCGACAGAGACAAGAGACCCAGTACTTC	CASSQLRQRQETQYF
.	TRBV2	TRBJ2-7	once	TGTGCCAGCAGATGGACTTTCCTCTCCTACGAGCAGTACTTC	CASRWTFLSYEQYF
TRBD1	TRBV24-1	TRBJ1-2	few	TGTGCCACCAGCCGGACAGGGGGCGGCTACACCTTC	CATSRTGGGYTF
TRBD2	TRBV10-3	TRBJ2-1	.	TGTGCCATCACCAGCGGGGTAAACAATGAGCAGTTCTTC	CAITSGVNNEQFF
.	TRBV15	TRBJ1-5	.	TGTGCCACCACCGGAGGGCTTTTTAGCAATCAGCCCCAGCATTTT	CATTGGLFSNQPQHF
.	TRBV30	TRBJ1-2	few	TGTGCCTGGAGTGGAGGCCGGGAGGGGCTTAACTATGGCTACACCTTC	CAWSGGREGLNYGYTF
.	TRBV25-1	TRBJ1-6	.	TGTGCCAGCCGGCCCGGGAATTCACCCCTCCACTTT	CASRPGNSPLHF
.	TRBV29-1	TRBJ2-7	once	TGCAGCGTTGGCCCTCGCGTTGACGAGCAGTACTTC	CSVGPRVDEQYF
.	TRBV2	TRBJ1-2	few	TGTGCCAGCAGGGACAGCTTAAACTATGGCTACACCTTC	CASRDSLNYGYTF
TRBD1	TRBV25-1	TRBJ2-3	.	TGTGCCAGCAGCGAACTGGGACAGTACACAGATACGCAGTATTTT	CASSELGQYTDTQYF
.	TRBV7-9	TRBJ2-1	many	TGTGCCAGCAGCTCCGATCTGACTACTAATGAGCAGTTCTTC	CASSSDLTTNEQFF
.	TRBV15	TRBJ2-2	.	TGTGCCACCAGCGGAAGGGTGGGGGGCACCGGGGAGCTGTTTTTT	CATSGRVGGTGELFF
.	TRBV19	TRBJ2-3	once	TGTGCCAGTAGTACCCAGATGCTAGGTATCACAGATACGCAGTATTTT	CASSTQMLGITDTQYF
.	TRBV7-3	TRBJ1-6	few	TGTGCCAGCAGTGCGGACAGTTATAATTCACCCCTCCACTTT	CASSADSYNSPLHF
.	TRBV30	TRBJ1-2	.	TGTGCCTGGGGGGCGCAGGGGTACTATGGCTACACCTTC	CAWGAQGYYGYTF
TRBD2	TRBV12-5	TRBJ2-5	.	TGTGCTAGTGGCTCCTCTTTAGCGGGAGGGGCCCCTGGGTACTTC	CASGSSLAGGAPGYF
.	TRBV19	TRBJ1-1	.	TGTGCCAGTAGTATCGGTGGGCGGGGAAGCACTGAAGCTTTCTTT	CASSIGGRGSTEAFF
TRBD1	TRBV5-6	TRBJ2-7	many	TGTGCCAGCAGCTTATCGACAGGGTCGTCCTACGAGCAGTACTTC	CASSLSTGSSYEQYF
.	TRBV20-1	TRBJ2-5	.	TGCAGTGCTAAAAGACTAGGGGGCGAGACCCAGTACTTC	CSAKRLGGETQYF
.	TRBV2	TRBJ2-1	.	TGTGCCAGCAGTGGGGATCGCGGCTCCTACAATGAGCAGTTCTTC	CASSGDRGSYNEQFF
TRBD2	TRBV20-1	TRBJ2-3	.	TGCAGTGCTAGCGGTCTAGCGGGGAGCACAGATACGCAGTATTTT	CSASGLAGSTDTQYF